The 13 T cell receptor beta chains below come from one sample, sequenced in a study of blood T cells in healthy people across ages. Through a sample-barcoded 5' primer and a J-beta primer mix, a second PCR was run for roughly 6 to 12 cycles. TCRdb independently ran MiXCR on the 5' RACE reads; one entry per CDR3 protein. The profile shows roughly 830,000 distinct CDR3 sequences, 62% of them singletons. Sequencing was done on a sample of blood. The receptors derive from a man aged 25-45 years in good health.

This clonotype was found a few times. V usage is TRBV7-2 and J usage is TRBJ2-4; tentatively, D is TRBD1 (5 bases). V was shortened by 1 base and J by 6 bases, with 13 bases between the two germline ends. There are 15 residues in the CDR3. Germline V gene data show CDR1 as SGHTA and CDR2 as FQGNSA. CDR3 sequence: CASSLVGRQGNIQYF. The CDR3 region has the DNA TGTGCCAGCAGCTTAGTCGGACGCCAGGGAAACATTCAGTACTTC.

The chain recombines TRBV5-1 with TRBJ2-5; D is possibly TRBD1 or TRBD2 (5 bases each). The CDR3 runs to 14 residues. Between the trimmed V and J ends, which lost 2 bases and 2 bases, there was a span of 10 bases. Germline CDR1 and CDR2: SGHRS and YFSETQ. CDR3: CASSLGTQQETQYF. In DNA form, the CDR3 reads TGCGCCAGCAGCTTAGGGACCCAACAAGAGACCCAGTACTTC.

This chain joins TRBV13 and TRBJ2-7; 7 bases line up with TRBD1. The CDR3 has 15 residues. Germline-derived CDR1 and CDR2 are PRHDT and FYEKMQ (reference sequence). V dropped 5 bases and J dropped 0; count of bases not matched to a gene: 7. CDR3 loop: CASSPGQAASYEQYF. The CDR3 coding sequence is TGTGCCAGCAGCCCCGGACAGGCCGCCTCCTACGAGCAGTACTTC.

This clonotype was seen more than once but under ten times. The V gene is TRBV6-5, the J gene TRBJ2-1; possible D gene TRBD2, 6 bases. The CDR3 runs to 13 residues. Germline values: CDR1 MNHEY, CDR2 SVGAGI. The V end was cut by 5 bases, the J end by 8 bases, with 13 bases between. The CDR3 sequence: CASSQTSFYEQFF. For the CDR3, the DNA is TGTGCCAGCAGTCAGACTAGTTTCTATGAGCAGTTCTTC.

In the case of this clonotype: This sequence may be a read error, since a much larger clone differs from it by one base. The CDR3 loop reads CASSVRGVGEEQFF. Here the CDR3 DNA reads TGTGCCAGCAGCGTACGGGGGGTGGGGGAGGAGCAGTTCTTC. The rearrangement links TRBV9 to TRBJ2-1, with 7 bases identical to TRBD2. The CDR3 is made up of 14 amino acids. Trimming cost V 1 base and J 10 bases; bases outside gene matches: 8. The germline gives CDR1 SGDLS, CDR2 YYNGEE.

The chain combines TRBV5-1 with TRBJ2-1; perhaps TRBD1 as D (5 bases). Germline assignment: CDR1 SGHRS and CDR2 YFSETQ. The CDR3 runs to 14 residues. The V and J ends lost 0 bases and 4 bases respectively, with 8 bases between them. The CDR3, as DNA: TGCGCCAGCAGCTTGGGACAGAATTACAATGAGCAGTTCTTC. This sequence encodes CASSLGQNYNEQFF.

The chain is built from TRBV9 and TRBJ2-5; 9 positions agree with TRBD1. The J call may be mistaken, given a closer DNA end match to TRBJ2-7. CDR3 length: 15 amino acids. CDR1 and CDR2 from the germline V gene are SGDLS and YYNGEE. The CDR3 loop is CASSPRDRESYEQYF. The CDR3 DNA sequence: TGTGCCAGCAGCCCCCGGGACAGGGAGTCCTACGAGCAGTACTTC.

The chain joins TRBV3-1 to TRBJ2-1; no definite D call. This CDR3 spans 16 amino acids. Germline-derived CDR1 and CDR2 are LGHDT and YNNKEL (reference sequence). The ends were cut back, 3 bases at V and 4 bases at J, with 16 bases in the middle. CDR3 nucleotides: TGTGCCAGCAGCCACATCGAAGGATTTGGGTACAATGAGCAGTTCTTC. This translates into CASSHIEGFGYNEQFF.

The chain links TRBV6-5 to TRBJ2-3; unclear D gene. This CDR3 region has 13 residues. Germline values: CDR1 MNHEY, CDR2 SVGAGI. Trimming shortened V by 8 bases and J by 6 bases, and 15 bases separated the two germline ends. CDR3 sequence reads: CASGSGLVDTQYF. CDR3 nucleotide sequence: TGTGCCAGCGGGTCGGGTCTAGTCGATACGCAGTATTTT.

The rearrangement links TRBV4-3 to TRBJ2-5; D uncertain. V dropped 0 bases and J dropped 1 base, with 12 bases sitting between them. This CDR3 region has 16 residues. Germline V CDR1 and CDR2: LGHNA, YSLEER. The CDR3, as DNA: TGCGCCAGCAGCCAAGAATCGGTCCGACCCCAAGAGACCCAGTACTTC. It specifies CASSQESVRPQETQYF.

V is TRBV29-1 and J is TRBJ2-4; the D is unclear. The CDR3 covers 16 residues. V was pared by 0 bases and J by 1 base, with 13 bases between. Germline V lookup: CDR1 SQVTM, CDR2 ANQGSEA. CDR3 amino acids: CSVEDQVAVAKNIQYF. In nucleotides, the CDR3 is TGCAGCGTTGAAGATCAAGTCGCGGTGGCCAAAAACATTCAGTACTTC.

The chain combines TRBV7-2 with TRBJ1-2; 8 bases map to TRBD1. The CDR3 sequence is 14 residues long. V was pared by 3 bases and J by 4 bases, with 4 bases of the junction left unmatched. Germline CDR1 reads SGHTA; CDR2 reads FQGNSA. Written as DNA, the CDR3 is TGTGCCAGCAGCTTTGACAGGGGCCCCTATGGCTACACCTTC. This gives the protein CASSFDRGPYGYTF.

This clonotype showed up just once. CDR3 protein: CSARTITSSTDTQYF. In DNA form, the CDR3 reads TGCAGTGCTAGAACCATCACTTCTAGCACAGATACGCAGTATTTT. This chain joins TRBV20-1 and TRBJ2-3; no clear D. CDR1 and CDR2 (germline): DFQATT, SNEGSKA (reference sequence). This CDR3 region has 15 residues. Deletions cut 2 bases from V and 0 bases from J, with 12 bases between.